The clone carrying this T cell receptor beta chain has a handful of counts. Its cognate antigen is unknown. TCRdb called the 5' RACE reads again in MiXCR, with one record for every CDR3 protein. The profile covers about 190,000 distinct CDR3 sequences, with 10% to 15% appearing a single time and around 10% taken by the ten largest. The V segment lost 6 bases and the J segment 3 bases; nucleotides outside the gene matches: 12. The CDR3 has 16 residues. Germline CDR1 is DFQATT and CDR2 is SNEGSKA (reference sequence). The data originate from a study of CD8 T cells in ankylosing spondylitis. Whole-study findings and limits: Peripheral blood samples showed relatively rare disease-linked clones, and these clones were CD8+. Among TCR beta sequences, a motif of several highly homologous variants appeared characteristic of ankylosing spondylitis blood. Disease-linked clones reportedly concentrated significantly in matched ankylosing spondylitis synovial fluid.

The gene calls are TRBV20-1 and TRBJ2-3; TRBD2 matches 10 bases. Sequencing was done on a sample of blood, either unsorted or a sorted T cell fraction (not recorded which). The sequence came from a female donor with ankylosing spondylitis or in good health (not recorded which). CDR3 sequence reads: CSAPRPPSGRTDTQYF. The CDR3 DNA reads TGCAGTGCCCCAAGGCCCCCTAGCGGGAGAACAGATACGCAGTATTTT.